The text below deals with one TCR beta chain. Its antigen is not identified. This specimen belongs to a study of graft-versus-host responses after intestinal transplantation. Looking at the study overall: Recipients had transplants, and these were multivisceral, liver-intestinal, or isolated intestinal. The whole recipient group had anti-thymocyte globulin induction followed by tacrolimus and steroids for roughly three years.

Generated by immunoSEQ multiplex PCR, the TCRdb table keeps only in-frame clones and is missing some. Altogether some 83,000 clones are present, about nine tenths being singletons, with the ten largest covering less than 0.1%. J was trimmed by 8 bases and V by 7 bases; bases with no gene match: 12. Germline V gives CDR1 SNHLY, CDR2 FYNNEI. This CDR3 spans 14 amino acids. This specimen consisted of unstimulated CD4+ T cells sorted from spleen or lymph node cells, obtained before intestinal transplant. This receptor was identified in a human donor who received an intestinal transplant. The rearrangement uses TRBV2 and TRBJ1-2, with TRBD1 matching 8 bases. The DNA of the CDR3 is TGTGCCAGCACTGAGGACAGGGTGATGAGGGGCTACACCTTC. Translated, it gives CASTEDRVMRGYTF.